This T cell receptor (beta chain) was retrieved from a study of glioma-infiltrating T cells after dendritic cell vaccination. Study at large: Samples are from glioblastoma patients in Phase I and II dendritic cell vaccine trials. Study-wide results and caveats: The cohort had few patients with full blood and tumor sets. Higher pretreatment TIL content predicted longer progression-free time and survival.

Sequencing was performed with immunoSEQ multiplex PCR; in TCRdb, only in-frame clones are kept and a portion is missing. This sample has approximately 110,000 clones; around 89% occur once, and the top ten carry 2.5% to 3.5%. V was pared by 10 bases and J by 8 bases, with 6 bases of the junction left unmatched. The CDR3 is 14 residues long. The germline CDR1 and CDR2 sequences are SGHNT and YENEEA. Regarding time point: after dendritic cell vaccination, including at tumor progression/relapse. In its sample, this clone was seen once. Its target is unknown. This sequence joins TRBV11-3 and TRBJ2-2; TRBD2 aligns across 14 bases. This sequence was found in a human donor with glioblastoma. The sequenced sample was blood, obtained after dendritic cell vaccination. CDR3 in DNA: TGTGCCACAGGACTAGCGGGAGGCGGAGGGGAGCTGTTTTTT. The encoded protein is CATGLAGGGGELFF.